This T cell receptor (beta chain) was obtained from a study of sequential checkpoint blockade in melanoma. The wider study: Maintenance nivolumab came after either treatment sequence.

Clones were sequenced by immunoSEQ multiplex PCR, and TCRdb holds only the in-frame ones, with some missing. Of about 13,000 clones in the sample, roughly 86% were seen once. Trimming took 4 bases from V and 1 from J; bases not matched to a gene: 3. CDR1 is SGHRS, CDR2 YFSETQ, per germline. This CDR3 is built from 14 residues. The treatment here: randomized to nivolumab then ipilimumab (arm A) or the reverse (arm B). The clonotype comes from a human donor with melanoma. The sequenced sample was CD8+ T cells sorted from blood (inferred from file names), obtained from a patient given nivolumab and ipilimumab in sequence. The gene calls are TRBV5-1 and TRBJ2-5; 8 nucleotides agree with TRBD1. Here the CDR3 DNA reads TGCGCCAGCAGCGAGGGACAGGTCCAAGAGACCCAGTACTTC. It codes for CASSEGQVQETQYF.